A selection of T cell receptor beta chains follows, all from one sample in a study of CD8 T cells in ankylosing spondylitis. TCRdb re-called the 5' RACE reads with MiXCR, one entry per CDR3 protein. Of a few hundred thousand distinct CDR3 sequences listed, more than 9% are singletons. Sequencing was carried out using blood, either unsorted or a sorted T cell fraction (not recorded which). These receptors were collected from a female donor with ankylosing spondylitis or in good health (not recorded which). Each CDR3 is given without its conserved first and last residue.

TRBV20-1	SARESGVTYNEQF
TRBV7-8	ASSFVQGTSIANTEAF
TRBV6-2/TRBV6-3	ASSNPVQPQH
TRBV29-1	SVVPLATSTDTQY
TRBV7-9	ASSAGFGNEKLF
TRBV7-9	ASSALGASYNSPLH
TRBV3-1	ASSQTGNYGYT
TRBV20-1	SATPPGEGGLAGVGPYQETQY
TRBV20-1	SARADRRLEKNIQY
TRBV5-1	ASSLVADTQY
TRBV28	ASSLGRASGYSPLH
TRBV10-3	AISKGTGGEETQY
TRBV5-6	ASSAPGTSRVNEQF
TRBV27	ASSLGLSSGRPKNTGELF
TRBV5-1	ASSSPTGSYEQY
TRBV7-9	ASARDRASGNTIY
TRBV20-1	SARAGKNQPQH
TRBV5-5	ASSLERQGYEQY
TRBV20-1	SARRQPTMAGGEQY
TRBV7-9	ASNFGGNTEAF
TRBV5-6	ASSLGGGGPYNEQF
TRBV9	ASSVVVSGPYNEQF
TRBV18	ASSLPSRDSPLH
TRBV10-3	AISHSGGDGQPQH
TRBV20-1	SAARTSGRFANEQF
TRBV12-3/TRBV12-4	ASSFGESSNQPQH
TRBV5-4	ASSSPRDQETQY
TRBV7-3	ASSVTHLQGFT
TRBV7-9	ASSFGTTYNEQF
TRBV28	ASSLGRQGRSNQPQH
TRBV13	ASSLYGILQGSGELF